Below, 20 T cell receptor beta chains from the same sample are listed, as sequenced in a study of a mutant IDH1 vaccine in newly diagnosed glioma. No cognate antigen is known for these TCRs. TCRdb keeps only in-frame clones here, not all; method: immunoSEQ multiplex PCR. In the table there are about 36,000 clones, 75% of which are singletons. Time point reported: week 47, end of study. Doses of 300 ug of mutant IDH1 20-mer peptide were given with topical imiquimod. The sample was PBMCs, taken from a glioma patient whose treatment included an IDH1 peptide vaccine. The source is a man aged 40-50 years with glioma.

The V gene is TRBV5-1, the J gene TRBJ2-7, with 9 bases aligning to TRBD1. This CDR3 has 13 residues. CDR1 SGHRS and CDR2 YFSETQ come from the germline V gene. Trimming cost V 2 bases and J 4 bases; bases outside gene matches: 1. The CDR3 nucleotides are TGCGCCAGCAGCTTACAGGGGGCTTACGAGCAGTACTTC. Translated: CASSLQGAYEQYF.

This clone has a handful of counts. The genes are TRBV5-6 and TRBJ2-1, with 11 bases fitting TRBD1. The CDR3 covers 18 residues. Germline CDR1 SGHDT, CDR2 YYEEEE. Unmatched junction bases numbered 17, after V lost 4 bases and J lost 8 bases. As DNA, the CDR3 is TGTGCCAGCAGCCCCGGGACAGGGGGGGGGAATGCATGGGATGAGCAGTTCTTC. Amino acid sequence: CASSPGTGGGNAWDEQFF.

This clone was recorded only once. DNA for the CDR3: TGTGCCAGTACCCCAATGTCTTACACCGGGGAGCTGTTTTTT. This encodes CASTPMSYTGELFF. The V and J genes are TRBV19 and TRBJ2-2; the D is unclear. CDR3 length: 14 amino acids. V was trimmed by 7 bases and J by 3 bases, leaving 12 bases between them. CDR1 and CDR2 (germline): LNHDA, SQIVND (reference sequence).

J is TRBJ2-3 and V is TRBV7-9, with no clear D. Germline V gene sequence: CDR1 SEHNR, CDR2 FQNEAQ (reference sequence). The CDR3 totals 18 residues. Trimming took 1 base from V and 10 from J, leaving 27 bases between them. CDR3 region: CASSLEKPTPAKLVAQYF. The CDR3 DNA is TGTGCCAGCAGCTTAGAAAAACCGACACCGGCAAAATTGGTTGCGCAGTATTTT.

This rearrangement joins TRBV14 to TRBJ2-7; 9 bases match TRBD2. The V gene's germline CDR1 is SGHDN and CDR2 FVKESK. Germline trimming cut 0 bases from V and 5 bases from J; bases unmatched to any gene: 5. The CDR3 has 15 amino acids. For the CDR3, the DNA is TGTGCCAGCAGCCAAGATAGCGGGAGCGTCGACGAGCAGTACTTC. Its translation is CASSQDSGSVDEQYF.

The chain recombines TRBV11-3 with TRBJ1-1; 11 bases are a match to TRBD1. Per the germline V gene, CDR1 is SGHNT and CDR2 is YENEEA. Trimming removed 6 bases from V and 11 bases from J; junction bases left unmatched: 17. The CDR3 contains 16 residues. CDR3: CASREDRGRDRDLAFF. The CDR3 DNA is TGTGCCAGCAGGGAGGACAGGGGGCGCGACCGGGATCTGGCTTTCTTT.

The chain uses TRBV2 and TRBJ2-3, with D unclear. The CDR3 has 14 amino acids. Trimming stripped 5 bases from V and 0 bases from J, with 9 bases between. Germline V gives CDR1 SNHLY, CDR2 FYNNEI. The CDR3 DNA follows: TGTGCCAGCAGTCAAGAACCTAGCACAGATACGCAGTATTTT. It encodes CASSQEPSTDTQYF.

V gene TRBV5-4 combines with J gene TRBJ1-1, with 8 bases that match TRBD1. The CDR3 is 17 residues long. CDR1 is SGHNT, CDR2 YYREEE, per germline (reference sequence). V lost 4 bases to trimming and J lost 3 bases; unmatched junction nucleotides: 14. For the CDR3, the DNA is TGTGCCAGCAGCCGCAACGCAGGGGGCGCCTCGTACACTGAAGCTTTCTTT. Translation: CASSRNAGGASYTEAFF.

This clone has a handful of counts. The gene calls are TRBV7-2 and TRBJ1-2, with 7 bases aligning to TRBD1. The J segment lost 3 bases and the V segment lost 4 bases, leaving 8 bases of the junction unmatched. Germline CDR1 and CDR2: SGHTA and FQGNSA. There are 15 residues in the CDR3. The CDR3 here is CASSSRTGQDYGYTF. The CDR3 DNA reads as TGTGCCAGCAGCTCACGGACCGGACAGGACTATGGCTACACCTTC. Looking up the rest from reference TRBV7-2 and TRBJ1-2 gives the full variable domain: GAGVSQSPSNKVTEKGKDVELRCDPISGHTALYWYRQSLGQGLEFLIYFQGNSAPDKSGLPSDRFSAERTGGSVSTLTIQRTQQEDSAVYLCASSSRTGQDYGYTFGSGTRLTVV.

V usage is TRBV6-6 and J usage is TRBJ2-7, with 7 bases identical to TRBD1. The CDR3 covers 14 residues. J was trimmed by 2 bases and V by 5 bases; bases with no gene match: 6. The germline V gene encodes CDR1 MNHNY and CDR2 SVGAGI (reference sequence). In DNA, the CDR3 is TGTGCCAGCAGTCCGAGGGACAGAACCTACGAGCAGTACTTC. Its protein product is CASSPRDRTYEQYF.

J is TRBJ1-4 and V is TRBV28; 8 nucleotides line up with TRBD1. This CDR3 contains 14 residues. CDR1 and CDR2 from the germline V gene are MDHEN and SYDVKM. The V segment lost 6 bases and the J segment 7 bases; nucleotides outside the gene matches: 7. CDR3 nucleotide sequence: TGTGCCAGCAGCACAGACAGGGGAGGTGAAAAACTGTTTTTT. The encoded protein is CASSTDRGGEKLFF.

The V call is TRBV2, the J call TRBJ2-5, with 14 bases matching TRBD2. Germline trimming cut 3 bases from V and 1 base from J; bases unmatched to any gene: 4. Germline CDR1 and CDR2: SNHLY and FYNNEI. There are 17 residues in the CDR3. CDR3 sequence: CASSEGTSGSVQETQYF. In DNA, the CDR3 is TGTGCCAGCAGTGAGGGGACTAGCGGGAGTGTCCAAGAGACCCAGTACTTC.

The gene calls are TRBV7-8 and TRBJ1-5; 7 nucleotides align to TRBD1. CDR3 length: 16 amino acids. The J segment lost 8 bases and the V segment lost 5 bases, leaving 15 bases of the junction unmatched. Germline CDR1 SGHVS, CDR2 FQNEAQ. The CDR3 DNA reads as TGTGCCAGCAGCCTTCAGGGACAGCCTAGGGGGAAGCCCCAGCATTTT. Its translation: CASSLQGQPRGKPQHF.

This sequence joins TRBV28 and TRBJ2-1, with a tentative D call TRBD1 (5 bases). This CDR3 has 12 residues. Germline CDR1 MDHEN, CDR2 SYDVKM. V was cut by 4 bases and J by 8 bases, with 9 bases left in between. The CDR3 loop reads CASSSRDHEQFF. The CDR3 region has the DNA TGTGCCAGCAGTTCCAGGGATCATGAGCAGTTCTTC. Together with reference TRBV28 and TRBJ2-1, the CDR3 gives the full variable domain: DVKVTQSSRYLVKRTGEKVFLECVQDMDHENMFWYRQDPGLGLRLIYFSYDVKMKEKGDIPEGYSVSREKKERFSLILESASTNQTSMYLCASSSRDHEQFFGPGTRLTVL.

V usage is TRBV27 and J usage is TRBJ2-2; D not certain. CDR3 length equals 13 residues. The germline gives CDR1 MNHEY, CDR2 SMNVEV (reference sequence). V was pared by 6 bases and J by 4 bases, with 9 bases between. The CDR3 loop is CASRARATGELFF. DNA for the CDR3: TGTGCCAGCAGAGCCCGGGCCACCGGGGAGCTGTTTTTT.

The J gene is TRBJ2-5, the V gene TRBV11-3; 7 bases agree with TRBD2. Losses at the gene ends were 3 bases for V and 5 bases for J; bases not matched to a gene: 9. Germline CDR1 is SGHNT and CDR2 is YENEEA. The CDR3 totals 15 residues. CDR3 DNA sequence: TGTGCCAGCAGCTTCGGCGGCGGGAGAGGGGAGACCCAGTACTTC. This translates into CASSFGGGRGETQYF.

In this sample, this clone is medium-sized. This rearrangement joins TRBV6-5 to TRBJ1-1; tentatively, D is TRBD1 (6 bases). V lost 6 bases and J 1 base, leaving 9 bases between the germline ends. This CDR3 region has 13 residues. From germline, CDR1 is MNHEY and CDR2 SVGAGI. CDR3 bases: TGTGCCAGCAGCCTGGACAGGAACACTGAAGCTTTCTTT. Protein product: CASSLDRNTEAFF.

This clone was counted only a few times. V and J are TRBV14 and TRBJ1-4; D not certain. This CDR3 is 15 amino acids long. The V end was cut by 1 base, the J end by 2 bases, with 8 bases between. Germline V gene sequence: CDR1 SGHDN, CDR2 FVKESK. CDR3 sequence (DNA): TGTGCCAGCAGCCAAGCCGGGATGACTAATGAAAAACTGTTTTTT. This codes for CASSQAGMTNEKLFF.

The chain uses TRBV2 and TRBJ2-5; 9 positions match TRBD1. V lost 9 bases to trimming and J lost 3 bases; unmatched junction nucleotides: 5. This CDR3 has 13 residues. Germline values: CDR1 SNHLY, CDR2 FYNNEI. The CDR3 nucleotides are TGTGCCAGTGGACAGGGGTGGGAAGAGACCCAGTACTTC. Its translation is CASGQGWEETQYF.

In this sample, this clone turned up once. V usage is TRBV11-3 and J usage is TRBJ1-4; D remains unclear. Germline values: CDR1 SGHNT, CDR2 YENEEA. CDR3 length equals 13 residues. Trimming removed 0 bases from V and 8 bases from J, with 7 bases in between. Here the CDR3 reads CASSLEGREKLFF. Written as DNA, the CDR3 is TGTGCCAGCAGCTTAGAGGGCCGGGAAAAACTGTTTTTT.